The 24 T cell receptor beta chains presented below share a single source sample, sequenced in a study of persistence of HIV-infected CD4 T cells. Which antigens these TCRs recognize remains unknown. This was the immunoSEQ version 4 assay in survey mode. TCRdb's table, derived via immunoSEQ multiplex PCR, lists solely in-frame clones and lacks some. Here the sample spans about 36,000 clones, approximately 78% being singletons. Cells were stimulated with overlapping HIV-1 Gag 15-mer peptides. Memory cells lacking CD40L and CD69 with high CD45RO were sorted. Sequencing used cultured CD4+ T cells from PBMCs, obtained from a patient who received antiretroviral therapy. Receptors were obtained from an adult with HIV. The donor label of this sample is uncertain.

The CDR3 spells CASRRAINSPLHF. As DNA, the CDR3 is TGTGCCAGCAGGAGGGCTATCAATTCACCCCTCCACTTT. The V call is TRBV12-3 or TRBV12-4, the J call TRBJ1-6; D gene uncertain. This CDR3 contains 13 residues. The V end was cut by 6 bases, the J end by 7 bases, with 10 bases between.

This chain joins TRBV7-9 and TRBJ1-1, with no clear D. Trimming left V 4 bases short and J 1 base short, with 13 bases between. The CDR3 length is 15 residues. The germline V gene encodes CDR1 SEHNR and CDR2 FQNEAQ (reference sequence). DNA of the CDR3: TGTGCCAGCAGCTCCGCCCTCCGGAGGAACACTGAAGCTTTCTTT. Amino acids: CASSSALRRNTEAFF.

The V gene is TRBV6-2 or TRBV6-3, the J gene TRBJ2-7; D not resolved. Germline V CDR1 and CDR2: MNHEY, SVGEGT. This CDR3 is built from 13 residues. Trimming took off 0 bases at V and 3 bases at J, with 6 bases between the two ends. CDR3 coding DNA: TGTGCCAGCAGTTACTCCCGTGGCTACGAGCAGTACTTC. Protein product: CASSYSRGYEQYF.

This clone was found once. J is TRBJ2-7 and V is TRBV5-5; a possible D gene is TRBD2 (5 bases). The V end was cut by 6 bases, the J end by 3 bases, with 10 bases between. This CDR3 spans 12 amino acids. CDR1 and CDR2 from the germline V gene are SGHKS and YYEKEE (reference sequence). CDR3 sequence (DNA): TGTGCCAGCACCACCGGGAACTACGAGCAGTACTTC. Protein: CASTTGNYEQYF.

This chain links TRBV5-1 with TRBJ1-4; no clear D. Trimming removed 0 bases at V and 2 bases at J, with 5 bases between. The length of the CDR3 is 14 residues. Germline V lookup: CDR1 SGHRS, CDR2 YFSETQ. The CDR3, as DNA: TGCGCCAGCAGCTTGGCCGGGACTAATGAAAAACTGTTTTTT. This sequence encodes CASSLAGTNEKLFF.

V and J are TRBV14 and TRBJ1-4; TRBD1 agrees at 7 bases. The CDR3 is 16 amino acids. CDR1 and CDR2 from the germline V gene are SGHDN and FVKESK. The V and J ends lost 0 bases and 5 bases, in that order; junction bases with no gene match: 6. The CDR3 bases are TGTGCCAGCAGCCAAGATAGGGGGCTCCACAATGAAAAACTGTTTTTT. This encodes CASSQDRGLHNEKLFF.

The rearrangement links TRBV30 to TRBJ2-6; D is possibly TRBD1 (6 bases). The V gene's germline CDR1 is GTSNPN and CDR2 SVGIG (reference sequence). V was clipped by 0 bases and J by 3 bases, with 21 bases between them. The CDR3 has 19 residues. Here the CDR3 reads CAWSVGWDISGFGANVLTF. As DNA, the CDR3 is TGTGCCTGGAGTGTAGGTTGGGACATTTCGGGCTTTGGGGCCAACGTCCTGACTTTC.

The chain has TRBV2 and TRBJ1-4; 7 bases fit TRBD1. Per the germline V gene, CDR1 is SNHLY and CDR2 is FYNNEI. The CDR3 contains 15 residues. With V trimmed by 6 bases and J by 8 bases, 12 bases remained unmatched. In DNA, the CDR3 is TGTGCCAGCAGGGGCCAGACAGGGTCTTTGGAAAAACTGTTTTTT. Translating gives CASRGQTGSLEKLFF.

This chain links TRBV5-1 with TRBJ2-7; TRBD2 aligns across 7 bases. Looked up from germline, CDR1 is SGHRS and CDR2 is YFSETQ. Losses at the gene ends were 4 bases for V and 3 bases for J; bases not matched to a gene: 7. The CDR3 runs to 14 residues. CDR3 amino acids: CASSARGGYYEQYF. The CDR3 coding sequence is TGCGCCAGCAGCGCGCGCGGGGGATACTACGAGCAGTACTTC. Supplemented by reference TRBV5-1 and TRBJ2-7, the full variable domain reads KAGVTQTPRYLIKTRGQQVTLSCSPISGHRSVSWYQQTPGQGLQFLFEYFSETQRNKGNFPGRFSGRQFSNSRSEMNVSTLELGDSALYLCASSARGGYYEQYFGPGTRLTVT.

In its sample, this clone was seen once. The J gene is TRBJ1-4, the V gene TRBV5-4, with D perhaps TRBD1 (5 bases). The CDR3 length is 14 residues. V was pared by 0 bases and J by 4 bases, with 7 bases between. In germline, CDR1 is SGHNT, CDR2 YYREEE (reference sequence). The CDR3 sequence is CASSLGGGNEKLFF. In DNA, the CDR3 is TGTGCCAGCAGCTTGGGCGGGGGTAATGAAAAACTGTTTTTT.

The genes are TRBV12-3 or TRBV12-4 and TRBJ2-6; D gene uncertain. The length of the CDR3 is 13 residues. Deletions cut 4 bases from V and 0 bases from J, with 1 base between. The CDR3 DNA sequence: TGTGCCAGCAGTTCCTCTGGGGCCAACGTCCTGACTTTC. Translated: CASSSSGANVLTF.

The CDR3 spells CASSLEGRQGIAEAFF. As DNA, the CDR3 is TGCGCCAGCAGCTTGGAGGGCCGACAGGGGATCGCTGAAGCTTTCTTT. V gene TRBV5-1 combines with J gene TRBJ1-1, with 8 bases identical to TRBD1. The CDR3 totals 16 residues. The ends lost 0 bases at V and 6 bases at J; junction bases unmatched: 10. Germline CDR1 SGHRS, CDR2 YFSETQ.

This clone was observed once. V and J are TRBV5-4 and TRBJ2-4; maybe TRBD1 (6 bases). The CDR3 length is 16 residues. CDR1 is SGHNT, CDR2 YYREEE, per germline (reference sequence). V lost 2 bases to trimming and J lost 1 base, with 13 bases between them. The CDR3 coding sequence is TGTGCCAGCAGCTTTGACAGGTTGGGGGCCAAAAACATTCAGTACTTC. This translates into CASSFDRLGAKNIQYF.

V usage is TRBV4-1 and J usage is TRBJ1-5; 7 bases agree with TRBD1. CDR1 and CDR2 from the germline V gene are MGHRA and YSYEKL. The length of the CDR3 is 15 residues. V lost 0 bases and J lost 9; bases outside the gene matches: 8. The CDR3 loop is CASSQEGARGSPQHF. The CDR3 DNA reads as TGCGCCAGCAGCCAAGAGGGGGCCAGGGGGTCGCCCCAGCATTTT.

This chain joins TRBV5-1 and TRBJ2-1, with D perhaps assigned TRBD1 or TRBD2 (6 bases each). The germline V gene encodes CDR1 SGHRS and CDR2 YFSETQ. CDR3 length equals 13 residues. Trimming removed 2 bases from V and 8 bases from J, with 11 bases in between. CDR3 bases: TGCGCCAGCAGCTTTGGGGGGCTGGATGAGCAGTTCTTC. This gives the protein CASSFGGLDEQFF.

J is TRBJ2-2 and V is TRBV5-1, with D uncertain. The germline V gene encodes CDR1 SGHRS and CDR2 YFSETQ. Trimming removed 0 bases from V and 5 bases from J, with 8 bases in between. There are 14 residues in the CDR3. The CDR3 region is CASSLGKVTGELFF. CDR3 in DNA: TGCGCCAGCAGCTTGGGTAAAGTGACCGGGGAGCTGTTTTTT.

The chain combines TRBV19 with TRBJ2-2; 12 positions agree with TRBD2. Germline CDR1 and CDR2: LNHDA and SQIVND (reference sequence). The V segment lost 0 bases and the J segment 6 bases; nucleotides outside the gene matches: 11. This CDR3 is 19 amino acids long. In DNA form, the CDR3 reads TGTGCCAGTAGTATAGATCGGTCGCTAGCGGGGGGGCCCGCCGGGGAGCTGTTTTTT. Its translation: CASSIDRSLAGGPAGELFF.

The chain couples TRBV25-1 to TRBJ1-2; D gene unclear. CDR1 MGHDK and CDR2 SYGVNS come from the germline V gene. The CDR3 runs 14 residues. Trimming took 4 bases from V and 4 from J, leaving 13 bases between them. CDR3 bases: TGTGCCAGCAGTGGGCTCGGTACCTTCTATGGCTACACCTTC. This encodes CASSGLGTFYGYTF.

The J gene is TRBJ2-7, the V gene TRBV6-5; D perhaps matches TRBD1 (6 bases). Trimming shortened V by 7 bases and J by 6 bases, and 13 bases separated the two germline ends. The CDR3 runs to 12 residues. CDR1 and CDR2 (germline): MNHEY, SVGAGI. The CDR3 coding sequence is TGTGCCAGCAACCCCGCCAGGGGCGAGCAGTACTTC. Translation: CASNPARGEQYF.

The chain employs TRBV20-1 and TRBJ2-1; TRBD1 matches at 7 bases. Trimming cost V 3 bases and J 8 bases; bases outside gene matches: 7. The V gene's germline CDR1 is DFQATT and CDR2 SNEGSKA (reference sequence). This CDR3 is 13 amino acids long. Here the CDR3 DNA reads TGCAGTGCTAGTGAGGGGGCCGTTGATGAGCAGTTCTTC. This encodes CSASEGAVDEQFF.

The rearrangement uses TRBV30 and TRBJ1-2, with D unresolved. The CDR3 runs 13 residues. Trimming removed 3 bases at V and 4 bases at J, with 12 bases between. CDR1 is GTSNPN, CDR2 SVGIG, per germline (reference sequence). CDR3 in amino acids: CAWRSGEAYGYTF. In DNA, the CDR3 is TGTGCCTGGAGATCCGGGGAGGCCTATGGCTACACCTTC.

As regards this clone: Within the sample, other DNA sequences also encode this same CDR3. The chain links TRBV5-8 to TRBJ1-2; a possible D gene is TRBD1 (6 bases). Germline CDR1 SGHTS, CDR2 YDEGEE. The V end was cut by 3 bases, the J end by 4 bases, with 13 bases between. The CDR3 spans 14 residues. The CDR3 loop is CASSSTGNTYGYTF. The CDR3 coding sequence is TGTGCCAGCAGCTCTACAGGGAATACCTATGGCTACACCTTC.

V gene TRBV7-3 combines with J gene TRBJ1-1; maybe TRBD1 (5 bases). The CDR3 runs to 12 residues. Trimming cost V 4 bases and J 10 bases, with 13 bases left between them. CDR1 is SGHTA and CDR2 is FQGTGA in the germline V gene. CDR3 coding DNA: TGTGCCAGCAGCTACCTTGCAGGGTTAGCTTTCTTT. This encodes CASSYLAGLAFF.

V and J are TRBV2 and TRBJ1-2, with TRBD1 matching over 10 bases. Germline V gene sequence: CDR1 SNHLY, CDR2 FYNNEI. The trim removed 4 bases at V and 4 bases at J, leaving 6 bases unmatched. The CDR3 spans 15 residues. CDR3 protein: CASSGRGQGTYGYTF. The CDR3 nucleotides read TGTGCCAGCAGTGGCCGGGGACAGGGGACCTATGGCTACACCTTC.